One and the same sample provided the 21 T cell receptor beta chains below, sequenced in a study of blood T cell repertoires in COVID-19 (dated by TCRdb to the early 2020s). Libraries were constructed by the immunoSEQ multiplex PCR assay. The clones in this table, taken by TCRdb from immuneACCESS, are in-frame only. Not every clone is retained; where verified, under half of the shortfall comes from an unresolved V gene, and the cause of the rest is unknown. The sample has some 150,000 clones on record, 80% to 90% of them singletons. The ten most abundant clones make up roughly 3.3% of the sample. The sequenced sample consisted of peripheral blood. These receptors all stem from a man in his 70s with acute or convalescent COVID-19.

The chain carries TRBV4-1 and TRBJ2-7; D is possibly TRBD1 (5 bases). The V gene lost 4 bases and the J gene lost 4 bases, with 14 bases spanning the gap. Germline values: CDR1 MGHRA, CDR2 YSYEKL. This CDR3 region has 14 residues. The CDR3 DNA follows: TGCGCCAGCAGCCGAGATAGCAGGGTTTACGAGCAGTACTTC. Encoded protein: CASSRDSRVYEQYF.

This clone was observed once. This chain uses TRBV5-1 with TRBJ2-2; TRBD2 agrees at 7 bases. There are 16 residues in the CDR3. The ends lost 4 bases at V and 5 bases at J; junction bases unmatched: 11. The germline V gene has CDR1 SGHRS and CDR2 YFSETQ. The CDR3 loop is CASSLGLDRRTGELFF. CDR3 sequence (DNA): TGCGCCAGCAGCCTCGGACTAGATCGTCGTACCGGGGAGCTGTTTTTT.

A few counts support this clone. The gene calls are TRBV3-1 (or the pseudogene TRBV3-2) and TRBJ2-1; TRBD2 matches 9 bases. The CDR3 is 15 amino acids. CDR1 is LGHDT and CDR2 is YNNKEL in the germline V gene (reference sequence). V was clipped by 3 bases and J by 3 bases; unmatched bases: 3. DNA of the CDR3: TGTGCCAGCAGCCATGAGACTAGCGGCTACAATGAGCAGTTCTTC. It yields the protein CASSHETSGYNEQFF.

The chain carries TRBV6-2 or TRBV6-3 and TRBJ2-3, with 15 bases fitting TRBD2. The V segment lost 4 bases and the J segment 6 bases; nucleotides outside the gene matches: 11. CDR3 length: 18 residues. In germline, CDR1 is MNHEY, CDR2 SVGEGT. In nucleotides, the CDR3 is TGTGCCAGCAGTTTTCCAGGGACTAGCGGGAGGCCTCAGGATACGCAGTATTTT. Translating it yields CASSFPGTSGRPQDTQYF.

This chain uses TRBV6-4 with TRBJ2-1; TRBD2 matches 11 bases. V lost 9 bases and J lost 6; bases outside the gene matches: 7. Germline values: CDR1 MRHNA, CDR2 SNTAGT. CDR3 size: 14 residues. The DNA for the CDR3 is TGTGCCAGGATACTAGCGGGAGCTTTCAATGAGCAGTTCTTC. Amino acid sequence: CARILAGAFNEQFF.

The rearrangement uses TRBV24-1 and TRBJ2-3, with 10 positions matching TRBD2. The CDR3 is 17 amino acids. After removal of 3 bases from V and 6 bases from J, the junction contained 11 bases not matched to a gene. Per germline, CDR1 KGHDR and CDR2 SFDVKD. The CDR3 sequence: CATSDLRGLAGVDTQYF. Here the CDR3 DNA reads TGTGCCACCAGTGATCTCCGAGGGCTAGCGGGAGTCGATACGCAGTATTTT.

This clone has a single count. The chain has TRBV30 and TRBJ2-4; TRBD1 matches at 9 bases. Germline assignment: CDR1 GTSNPN and CDR2 SVGIG (reference sequence). This CDR3 comprises 15 residues. V lost 3 bases, J lost 0 bases, and 3 bases stayed unmatched. The CDR3 is CAWRDRGVAKNIQYF. As DNA, the CDR3 is TGTGCCTGGAGGGACAGGGGTGTAGCCAAAAACATTCAGTACTTC.

The chain couples TRBV5-1 to TRBJ1-1; the match to TRBD1 covers 12 bases. The CDR3 is made up of 16 amino acids. V dropped 4 bases and J dropped 0; count of bases not matched to a gene: 4. Germline CDR1 and CDR2: SGHRS and YFSETQ. CDR3 sequence reads: CASSPGTGGLNTEAFF. Written as DNA, the CDR3 is TGCGCCAGCAGCCCCGGGACAGGGGGCCTGAACACTGAAGCTTTCTTT.

The chain is built from TRBV29-1 and TRBJ2-2; tentative D call: TRBD1 (6 bases). The CDR3 runs 15 residues. The germline V gene has CDR1 SQVTM and CDR2 ANQGSEA. V was trimmed by 1 base and J by 5 bases, leaving 14 bases between them. The CDR3 nucleotides are TGCAGCGTTGAAGGAGTACAGGGAGAGACCGGGGAGCTGTTTTTT. This sequence encodes CSVEGVQGETGELFF.

The chain carries TRBV10-1 and TRBJ2-3; 7 bases fit TRBD2. V shed 6 bases, J shed 2 bases, and the junction held 8 bases outside the gene matches. The CDR3 has 15 residues. From germline, CDR1 is WNHNN and CDR2 SYGVQD (reference sequence). The CDR3: CASRAQRGNTDTQYF. CDR3 nucleotide sequence: TGCGCCAGCAGGGCCCAGCGGGGAAACACAGATACGCAGTATTTT.

This clone was found once. The rearrangement joins TRBV6-6 to TRBJ1-2, with D possibly matching TRBD1 (6 bases). CDR1 and CDR2 (germline): MNHNY, SVGAGI (reference sequence). Trimming stripped 5 bases from V and 6 bases from J, with 13 bases between. The CDR3 length is 13 residues. The CDR3 sequence is CASSLGTWDGYTF. The CDR3 bases are TGTGCCAGCAGTCTCGGGACATGGGATGGCTACACCTTC.

The chain is built from TRBV7-9 and TRBJ1-1, with D uncertain. This CDR3 contains 13 residues. Germline CDR1 SEHNR, CDR2 FQNEAQ (reference sequence). V was cut by 3 bases and J by 3 bases, with 8 bases left in between. CDR3 nucleotides: TGTGCCAGCAGCTTCACCCGAGACACTGAAGCTTTCTTT. It yields the protein CASSFTRDTEAFF.

This clone has only a few counts. This rearrangement joins TRBV28 to TRBJ2-1; TRBD2 matches at 13 bases. Germline-derived CDR1 and CDR2 are MDHEN and SYDVKM. The V and J ends lost 7 bases and 6 bases, in that order; junction bases with no gene match: 3. This CDR3 has 14 residues. The CDR3 bases are TGTGCCAGCATCCGGACTAGCGGGGGCAATGAGCAGTTCTTC. Translating it yields CASIRTSGGNEQFF.

This clone was seen once. The rearrangement joins TRBV7-8 to TRBJ2-1; 9 nucleotides agree with TRBD1. Per germline, CDR1 SGHVS and CDR2 FQNEAQ. The CDR3 contains 16 residues. Germline trimming cut 3 bases from V and 4 bases from J; bases unmatched to any gene: 7. CDR3 DNA: TGTGCCAGCAGCTTCAGTGGCGGGACAGGGTACAATGAGCAGTTCTTC. Translating gives CASSFSGGTGYNEQFF.

This CDR3 is CASSLTASLGQGVDTIYF. The CDR3 nucleotides read TGTGCCAGCAGTCTCACCGCCAGCCTCGGACAGGGGGTTGACACCATATATTTT. The V gene is TRBV27, the J gene TRBJ1-3, with TRBD1 matching over 10 bases. V shed 5 bases and J 8 bases; nucleotides not matched to a gene: 18. Germline CDR1 MNHEY, CDR2 SMNVEV (reference sequence). CDR3 length equals 18 residues.

This rearrangement joins TRBV19 to TRBJ1-5, with 12 bases matching TRBD1. Germline CDR1 LNHDA, CDR2 SQIVND (reference sequence). V lost 7 bases to trimming and J lost 6 bases; unmatched junction nucleotides: 10. The CDR3 has 16 amino acids. CDR3 in amino acids: CASTKGGTGGSQPQHF. CDR3 bases: TGTGCCAGTACCAAAGGAGGGACAGGGGGCTCTCAGCCCCAGCATTTT.

The gene calls are TRBV27 and TRBJ1-2, with D maybe TRBD1 (5 bases). V lost 4 bases and J 4 bases, leaving 19 bases between the germline ends. CDR3 length: 16 residues. The germline gives CDR1 MNHEY, CDR2 SMNVEV (reference sequence). CDR3 coding DNA: TGTGCCAGCAGTTCTATCGCCGGGGGGTTTAGCTATGGCTACACCTTC. This translates into CASSSIAGGFSYGYTF.

A remark on this clone: The same CDR3 arises from other DNA sequences in this sample as well. The chain links TRBV3-1 (or the pseudogene TRBV3-2) to TRBJ1-1; 11 positions match TRBD1. The J segment lost 4 bases and the V segment lost 3 bases, leaving 1 base of the junction unmatched. Germline values: CDR1 LGHDT, CDR2 YNNKEL (reference sequence). The CDR3 is 14 amino acids. The CDR3 DNA follows: TGTGCCAGCAGCCAGGGGACAGGGGGCACTGAAGCTTTCTTT. Protein: CASSQGTGGTEAFF.

The chain is built from TRBV9 and TRBJ2-7; 9 nucleotides line up with TRBD1. CDR3 size: 14 residues. V shed 0 bases and J 6 bases; nucleotides not matched to a gene: 4. Germline V gives CDR1 SGDLS, CDR2 YYNGEE. The CDR3 spells CASSVGGTGIEQYF. The CDR3 bases are TGTGCCAGCAGCGTAGGGGGGACAGGGATCGAGCAGTACTTC.

V and J are TRBV2 and TRBJ1-6; D is undetermined. The CDR3 is 12 amino acids. V was pared by 2 bases and J by 14 bases, with 10 bases between. CDR1 is SNHLY and CDR2 is FYNNEI in the germline V gene. This CDR3 reads CASSEFPESLHF. The CDR3, as DNA: TGTGCCAGCAGTGAATTTCCGGAGTCCCTCCACTTT.

The gene calls are TRBV15 and TRBJ2-7; 7 nucleotides line up with TRBD1. This CDR3 contains 15 residues. Trimming at V came to 3 bases and at J to 4 bases, leaving 9 bases not matched to a gene. The germline CDR1 and CDR2 sequences are LNHNV and YYDKDF (reference sequence). CDR3 region: CATSSLTGTEYEQYF. CDR3 DNA sequence: TGTGCCACCAGCAGCCTCACCGGGACAGAATACGAGCAGTACTTC.